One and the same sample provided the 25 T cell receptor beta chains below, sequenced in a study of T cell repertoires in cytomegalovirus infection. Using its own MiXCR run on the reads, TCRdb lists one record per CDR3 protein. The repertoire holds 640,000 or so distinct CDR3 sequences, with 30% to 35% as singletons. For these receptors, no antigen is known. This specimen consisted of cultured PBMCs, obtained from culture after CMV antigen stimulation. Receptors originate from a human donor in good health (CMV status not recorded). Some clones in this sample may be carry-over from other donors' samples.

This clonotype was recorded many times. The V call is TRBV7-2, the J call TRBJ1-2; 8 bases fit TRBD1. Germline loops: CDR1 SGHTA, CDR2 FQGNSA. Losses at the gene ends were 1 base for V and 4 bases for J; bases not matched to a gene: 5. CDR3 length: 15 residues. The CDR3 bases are TGTGCCAGCAGCTTAGACCACAGGGGGTTCTATGGCTACACCTTC. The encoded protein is CASSLDHRGFYGYTF.

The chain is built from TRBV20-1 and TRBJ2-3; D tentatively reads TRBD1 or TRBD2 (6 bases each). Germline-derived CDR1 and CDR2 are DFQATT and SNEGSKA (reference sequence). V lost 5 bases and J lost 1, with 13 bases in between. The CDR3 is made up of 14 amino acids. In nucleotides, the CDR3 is TGCAGTGCTTGGGGGGCGCCCCGCACAGATACGCAGTATTTT. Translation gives CSAWGAPRTDTQYF.

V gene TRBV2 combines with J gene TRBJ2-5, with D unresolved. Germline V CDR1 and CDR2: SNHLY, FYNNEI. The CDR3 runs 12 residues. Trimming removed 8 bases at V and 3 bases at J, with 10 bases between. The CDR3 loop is CASDPDKETQYF. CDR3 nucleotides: TGTGCCAGCGACCCCGATAAAGAGACCCAGTACTTC.

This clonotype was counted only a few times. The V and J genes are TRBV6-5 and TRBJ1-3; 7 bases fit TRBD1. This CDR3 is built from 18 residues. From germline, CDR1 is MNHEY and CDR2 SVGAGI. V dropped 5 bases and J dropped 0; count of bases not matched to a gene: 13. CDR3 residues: CASSGTLAGQISGNTIYF. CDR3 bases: TGTGCCAGCAGTGGAACTCTTGCGGGACAGATCTCTGGAAACACCATATATTTT.

This CDR3 reads CASSERGRADYGYTF. The CDR3 DNA sequence: TGTGCCAGCAGTGAGAGGGGCAGGGCCGACTATGGCTACACCTTC. This rearrangement joins TRBV2 to TRBJ1-2; perhaps TRBD1 as D (5 bases). The germline CDR1 and CDR2 sequences are SNHLY and FYNNEI. Trimming pared 3 bases from V and 3 bases from J, leaving 14 bases between. This CDR3 is 15 amino acids long.

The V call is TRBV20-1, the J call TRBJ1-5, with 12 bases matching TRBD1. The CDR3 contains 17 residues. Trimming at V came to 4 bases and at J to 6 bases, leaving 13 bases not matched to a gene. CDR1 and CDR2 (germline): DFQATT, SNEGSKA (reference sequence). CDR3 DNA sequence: TGCAGTGCTACTGTCGCGGGACAGGGGGCTATGAGTCAGCCCCAGCATTTT. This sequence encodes CSATVAGQGAMSQPQHF.

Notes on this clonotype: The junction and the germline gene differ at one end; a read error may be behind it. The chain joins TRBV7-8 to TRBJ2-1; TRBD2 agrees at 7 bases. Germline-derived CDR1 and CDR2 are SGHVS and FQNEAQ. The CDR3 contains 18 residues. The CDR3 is CASSLAVYKGGYYNEQLF. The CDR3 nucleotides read TGTGCCAGCAGCTTAGCTGTCTACAAGGGAGGGTACTACAATGAGCAGTTATTC. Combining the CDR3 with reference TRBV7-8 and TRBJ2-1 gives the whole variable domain GAGVSQSPRYKVAKRGQDVALRCDPISGHVSLFWYQQALGQGPEFLTYFQNEAQLDKSGLPSDRFFAERPEGSVSTLKIQRTQQEDSAVYLCASSLAVYKGGYYNEQLFGPGTRLTVL.

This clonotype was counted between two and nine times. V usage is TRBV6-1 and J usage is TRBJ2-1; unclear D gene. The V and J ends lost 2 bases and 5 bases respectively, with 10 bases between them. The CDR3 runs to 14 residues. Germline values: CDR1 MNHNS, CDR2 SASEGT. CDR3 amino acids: CASSERLTHNEQFF. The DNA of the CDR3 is TGTGCCAGCAGTGAAAGGCTTACCCACAATGAGCAGTTCTTC.

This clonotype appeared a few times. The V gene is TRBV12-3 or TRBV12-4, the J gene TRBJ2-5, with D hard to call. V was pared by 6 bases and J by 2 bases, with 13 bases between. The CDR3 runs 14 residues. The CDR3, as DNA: TGTGCCAGCAGCTCTCGCCGAGAACAAGAGACCCAGTACTTC. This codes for CASSSRREQETQYF.

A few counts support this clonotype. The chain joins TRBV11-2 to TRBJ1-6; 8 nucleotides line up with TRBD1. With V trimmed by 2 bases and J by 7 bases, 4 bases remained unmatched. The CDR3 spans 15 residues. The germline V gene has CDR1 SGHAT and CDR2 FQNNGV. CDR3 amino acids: CASSLQGAPNSPLHF. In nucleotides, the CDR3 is TGTGCCAGCAGCTTACAGGGGGCCCCAAATTCACCCCTCCACTTT.

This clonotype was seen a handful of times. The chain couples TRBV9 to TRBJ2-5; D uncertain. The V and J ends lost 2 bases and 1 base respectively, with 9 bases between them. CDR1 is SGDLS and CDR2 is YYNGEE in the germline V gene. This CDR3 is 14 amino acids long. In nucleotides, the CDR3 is TGTGCCAGCAGCGTGGGCAGATTCCAAGAGACCCAGTACTTC. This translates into CASSVGRFQETQYF.

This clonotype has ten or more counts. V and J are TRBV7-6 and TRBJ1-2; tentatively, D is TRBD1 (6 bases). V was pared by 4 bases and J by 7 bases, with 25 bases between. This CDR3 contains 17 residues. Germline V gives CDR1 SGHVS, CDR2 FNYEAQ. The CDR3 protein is CASSSNTRGGGMAGYTF. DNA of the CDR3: TGTGCCAGCAGCTCCAACACAAGAGGGGGAGGTATGGCTGGCTACACCTTC.

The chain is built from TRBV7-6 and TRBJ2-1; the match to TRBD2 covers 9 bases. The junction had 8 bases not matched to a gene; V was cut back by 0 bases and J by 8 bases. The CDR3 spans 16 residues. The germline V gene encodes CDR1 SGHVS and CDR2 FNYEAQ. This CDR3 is CASSLAAGTSRYEQFF. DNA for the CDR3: TGTGCCAGCAGCTTAGCTGCCGGGACTAGCCGTTATGAGCAGTTCTTC.

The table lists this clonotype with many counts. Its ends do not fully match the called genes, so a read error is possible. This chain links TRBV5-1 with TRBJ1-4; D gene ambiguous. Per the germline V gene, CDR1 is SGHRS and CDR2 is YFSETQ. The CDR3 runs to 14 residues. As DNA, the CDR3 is TGTGCCAGCAGCTTAGGTGCAACTAATGAAAAACTGTTTTTT. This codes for CASSLGATNEKLFF.

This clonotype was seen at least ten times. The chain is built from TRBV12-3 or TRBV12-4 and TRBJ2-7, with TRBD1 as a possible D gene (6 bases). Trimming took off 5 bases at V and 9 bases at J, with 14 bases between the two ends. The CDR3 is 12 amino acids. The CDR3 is CASSTMVQGQYF. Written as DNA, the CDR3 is TGTGCCAGCAGTACTATGGTACAGGGGCAGTACTTC.

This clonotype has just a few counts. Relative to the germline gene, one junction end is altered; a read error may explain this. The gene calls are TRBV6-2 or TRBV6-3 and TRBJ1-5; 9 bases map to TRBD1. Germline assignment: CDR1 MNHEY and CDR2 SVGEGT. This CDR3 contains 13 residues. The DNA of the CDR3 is TGTGCCAGCAGTCACGTGACAGGGGGGCCCCCGCATTTT. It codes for CASSHVTGGPPHF.

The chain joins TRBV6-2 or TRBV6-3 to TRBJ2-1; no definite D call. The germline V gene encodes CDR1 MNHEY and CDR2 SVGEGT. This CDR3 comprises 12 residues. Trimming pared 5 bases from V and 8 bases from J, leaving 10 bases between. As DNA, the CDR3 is TGTGCCAGCAGTCCCGCGGCGTATGAGCAGTTCTTC. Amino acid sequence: CASSPAAYEQFF.

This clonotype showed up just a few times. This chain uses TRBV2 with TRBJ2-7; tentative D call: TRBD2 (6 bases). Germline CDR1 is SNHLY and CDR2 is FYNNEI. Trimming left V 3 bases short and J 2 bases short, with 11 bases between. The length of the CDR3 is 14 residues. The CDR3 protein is CASSDVGGTYEQYF. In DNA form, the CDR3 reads TGTGCCAGCAGTGACGTTGGGGGGACCTACGAGCAGTACTTC.

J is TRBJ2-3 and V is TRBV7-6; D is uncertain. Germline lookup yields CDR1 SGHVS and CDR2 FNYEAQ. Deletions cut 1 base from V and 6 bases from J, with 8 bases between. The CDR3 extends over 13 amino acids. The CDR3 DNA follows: TGTGCCAGCAGCTTAGGTGGATGGGATACGCAGTATTTT. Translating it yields CASSLGGWDTQYF.

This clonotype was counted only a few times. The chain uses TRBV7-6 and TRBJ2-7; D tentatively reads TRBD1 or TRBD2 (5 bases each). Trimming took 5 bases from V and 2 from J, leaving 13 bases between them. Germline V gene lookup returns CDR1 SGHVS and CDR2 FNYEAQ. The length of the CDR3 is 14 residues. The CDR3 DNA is TGTGCCAGCAGCGTCGAAAGAGGGGCCTACGAGCAGTACTTC. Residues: CASSVERGAYEQYF.

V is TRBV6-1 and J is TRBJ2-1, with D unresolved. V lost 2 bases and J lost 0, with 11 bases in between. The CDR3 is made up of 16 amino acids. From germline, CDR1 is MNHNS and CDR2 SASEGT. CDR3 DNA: TGTGCCAGCAGTGAACAGCCACAACGCTCCTACAATGAGCAGTTCTTC. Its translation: CASSEQPQRSYNEQFF.

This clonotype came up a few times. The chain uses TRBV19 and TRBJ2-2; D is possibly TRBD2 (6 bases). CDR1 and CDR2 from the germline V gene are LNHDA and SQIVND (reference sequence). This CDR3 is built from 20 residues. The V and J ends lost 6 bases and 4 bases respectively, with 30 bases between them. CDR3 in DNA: TGTGCCAGTAGGTCATTGGAAAGACTAGTCTGGATGTTGGGCACCGGGGAGCTGTTTTTT. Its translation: CASRSLERLVWMLGTGELFF.

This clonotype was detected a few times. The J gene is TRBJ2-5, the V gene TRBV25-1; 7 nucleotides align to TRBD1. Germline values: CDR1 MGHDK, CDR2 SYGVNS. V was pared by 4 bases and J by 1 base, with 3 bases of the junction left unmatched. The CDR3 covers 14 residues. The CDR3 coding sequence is TGTGCCAGCAGTGTGGCAGGGGGCCAAGAGACCCAGTACTTC. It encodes CASSVAGGQETQYF.

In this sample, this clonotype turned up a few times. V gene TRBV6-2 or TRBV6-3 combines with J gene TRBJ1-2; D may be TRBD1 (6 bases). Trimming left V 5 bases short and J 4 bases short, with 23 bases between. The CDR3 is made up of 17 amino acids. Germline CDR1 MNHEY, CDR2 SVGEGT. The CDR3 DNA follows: TGTGCCAGCAGTGATCCAACCGGACAGAGGGGATTCTATGGCTACACCTTC. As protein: CASSDPTGQRGFYGYTF.

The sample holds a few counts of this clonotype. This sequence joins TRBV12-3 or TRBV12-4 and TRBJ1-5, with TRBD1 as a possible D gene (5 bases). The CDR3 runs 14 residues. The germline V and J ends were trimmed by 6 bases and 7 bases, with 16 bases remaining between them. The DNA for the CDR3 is TGTGCCAGCAGGGGGGGGGACTTCAGCCAGCCCCAGCATTTT. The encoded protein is CASRGGDFSQPQHF.